This T cell receptor (beta chain) was recorded in a study of cytomegalovirus exposure and HLA in healthy donors. In germline, CDR1 is SEHNR, CDR2 FQNEAQ (reference sequence). V was clipped by 5 bases and J by 4 bases, with 16 bases between them. The CDR3 has 15 residues. PCR amplification relied on 60 Vbeta primers (plus 13 Jbeta primers). This table comes from immunoSEQ multiplex PCR, and its TCRdb copy is limited to in-frame clones, with some not included. The repertoire has 95,000 to 110,000 clones, 65% to 80% of them found once; the top ten carry 3.5% to 5%. This receptor was taken from a male donor in good health and CMV-seronegative. Sequenced material: PBMCs. This rearrangement joins TRBV7-9 to TRBJ2-3; D remains unclear. The CDR3 bases are TGTGCCAGCAGCCCCGTTAGTATTATTGCAGATACGCAGTATTTT. Its translation is CASSPVSIIADTQYF.